What follows describes a single T cell receptor (beta chain). These data are taken from a study of shared clonotypes between healthy human individuals. J lost 6 bases, V lost 3 bases, and 8 bases had no gene match. The CDR3 has 16 residues. CDR1 is LGHNA, CDR2 YNFKEQ, per germline. TCRdb keeps only in-frame clones here, not all; method: immunoSEQ multiplex PCR. The data hold 2,500,000 or so clones, with roughly 93% observed a single time. The source of this sequence is a man aged 18-30 years in good health. Some clones in this sample may be carry-over from other donors' samples. Specimen: naive CD4+ T cells from PBMCs. Subset described: CD45RA+ positively selected. The chain joins TRBV4-2 to TRBJ1-2, with 12 nucleotides matching TRBD1. In DNA, the CDR3 is TGTGCCAGCAGCCAGACGCCGGGACAGGGGGCTGATGGCTACACCTTC. Residues: CASSQTPGQGADGYTF.